Sequencing of this T cell receptor (beta chain) was carried out in a study of blood T cell repertoires in COVID-19. Profiled with immunoSEQ multiplex PCR; TCRdb holds only in-frame clones, not every one. The sample has approximately 70,000 clones, 91% seen once. The germline gives CDR1 SNHLY, CDR2 FYNNEI. V lost 1 base to trimming and J lost 8 bases; unmatched junction nucleotides: 3. The CDR3 is 14 amino acids. The specimen sequenced was peripheral blood. The V gene is TRBV2, the J gene TRBJ2-1; 9 positions match TRBD2. This clonotype was sampled from a human donor with active COVID-19. The donor label of this sample is uncertain. Here the CDR3 DNA reads TGTGCCAGCAGTGAAGGGCGGGAGGGCCATGAGCAGTTCTTC. Translated: CASSEGREGHEQFF.